The 26 T cell receptor beta chains presented below share a single source sample, sequenced in a study of blood T cells in healthy people across ages. With a J-beta primer mix and a sample-barcoded 5' primer, a second PCR ran 7 to 11 cycles. TCRdb fed the 5' RACE reads into MiXCR, producing one record per CDR3 protein. The repertoire holds about 290,000 distinct CDR3 sequences, with around 29% as singletons. The sequenced sample consisted of blood. The receptors originated from a woman in her 70s in good health.

This clonotype was seen ten or more times. This CDR3 reads CASSGGQGAPYEQFF. In nucleotides, the CDR3 is TGTGCCAGCAGCGGGGGACAGGGGGCGCCTTATGAGCAGTTCTTC. The V gene is TRBV7-3, the J gene TRBJ2-1, with 12 bases identical to TRBD1. V lost 5 bases and J lost 8; bases outside the gene matches: 7. The CDR3 totals 15 residues. The V gene's germline CDR1 is SGHTA and CDR2 FQGTGA.

This clonotype was counted between two and nine times. The chain recombines TRBV7-2 with TRBJ1-1; no definite D call. The CDR3 is made up of 13 amino acids. Per germline, CDR1 SGHTA and CDR2 FQGNSA. The ends were cut back, 3 bases at V and 1 base at J, with 6 bases in the middle. The CDR3 DNA follows: TGTGCCAGCAGCTTTACAGAGAACACTGAAGCTTTCTTT. It encodes CASSFTENTEAFF.

As concerns this clonotype: This clone may be a read error of a much larger clone one base away. The chain recombines TRBV2 with TRBJ2-7; D remains ambiguous. The germline gives CDR1 SNHLY, CDR2 FYNNEI. The CDR3 covers 12 residues. The DNA for the CDR3 is TGTGCCAGCAGCATGGACGCCCCGAAGGGTTTCTTC. It codes for CASSMDAPKGFF.

The V gene is TRBV19, the J gene TRBJ1-2; D uncertain. The germline gives CDR1 LNHDA, CDR2 SQIVND (reference sequence). The V gene lost 10 bases and the J gene lost 6 bases, with 18 bases spanning the gap. CDR3 length equals 13 residues. Here the CDR3 reads CATTPTAMDGYTF. In DNA form, the CDR3 reads TGTGCCACAACCCCGACGGCAATGGATGGCTACACCTTC.

This chain's CDR3 is CASSLTRYETQYF. The DNA of the CDR3 is TGCGCCAGCAGCCTGACTAGATATGAGACCCAGTACTTC. The chain combines TRBV5-1 with TRBJ2-5, with a possible D match to TRBD2 (6 bases). This CDR3 contains 13 residues. Trimming shortened V by 4 bases and J by 5 bases, and 12 bases separated the two germline ends. Per the germline V gene, CDR1 is SGHRS and CDR2 is YFSETQ. Full variable domain (missing parts from reference TRBV5-1 and TRBJ2-5): KAGVTQTPRYLIKTRGQQVTLSCSPISGHRSVSWYQQTPGQGLQFLFEYFSETQRNKGNFPGRFSGRQFSNSRSEMNVSTLELGDSALYLCASSLTRYETQYFGPGTRLLVL.

Regarding this clonotype: Since a much larger clone is just one base distant, this may be a read error. J is TRBJ1-3 and V is TRBV5-1; D remains unclear. CDR1 and CDR2 from the germline V gene are SGHRS and YFSETQ. This CDR3 region has 15 residues. CDR3 region: CASSSAVGPGNAIYF. CDR3 coding DNA: TGCGCCAGCAGCTCGGCAGTGGGCCCTGGAAACGCCATATATTTT. The full variable domain, completed using reference TRBV5-1 and TRBJ1-3, is KAGVTQTPRYLIKTRGQQVTLSCSPISGHRSVSWYQQTPGQGLQFLFEYFSETQRNKGNFPGRFSGRQFSNSRSEMNVSTLELGDSALYLCASSSAVGPGNAIYFGEGSWLTVV.

This clonotype was counted a few times. The chain joins TRBV10-3 to TRBJ2-2, with 9 nucleotides matching TRBD1. Germline V gives CDR1 ENHRY, CDR2 SYGVKD. The CDR3 is 15 residues long. V was clipped by 8 bases and J by 1 base; unmatched bases: 5. CDR3 sequence: CAISGTGWNTGELFF. The CDR3 DNA reads as TGTGCCATCTCTGGGACAGGGTGGAACACCGGGGAGCTGTTTTTT.

The chain combines TRBV20-1 with TRBJ2-7; D perhaps matches TRBD2 (7 bases). Trimming left V 6 bases short and J 6 bases short, with 21 bases between. This CDR3 contains 14 residues. From germline, CDR1 is DFQATT and CDR2 SNEGSKA (reference sequence). The CDR3 region is CSALPGGAVREQYF. CDR3 coding DNA: TGCAGTGCCTTGCCGGGGGGCGCGGTGCGCGAGCAGTACTTC.

This chain connects TRBV20-1 to TRBJ2-5, with 8 bases that match TRBD2. The CDR3 is made up of 13 amino acids. Looked up from germline, CDR1 is DFQATT and CDR2 is SNEGSKA (reference sequence). J was trimmed by 4 bases and V by 6 bases; bases with no gene match: 7. CDR3 in amino acids: CSAVGAGGETQYF. The CDR3 DNA reads as TGCAGTGCGGTGGGGGCGGGAGGAGAGACCCAGTACTTC.

Comments on this clonotype: This may be a read error, as it is one base from a much larger clone. This likely comes from a read error, as the CDR3 has no conserved phenylalanine or tryptophan at its end. The rearrangement joins TRBV3-1 to TRBJ2-5, with D possibly being TRBD1 (6 bases). The CDR3 contains 16 residues. The ends were cut back, 0 bases at V and 5 bases at J, with 16 bases in the middle. CDR1 is LGHDT and CDR2 is YNNKEL in the germline V gene (reference sequence). The CDR3 nucleotides read TGTGCCAGCAGCCAAGATATATTGGGACATTCGGAGACCCAGTACCTC. This translates into CASSQDILGHSETQYL.

This clonotype was counted only a few times. V usage is TRBV7-9 and J usage is TRBJ2-1; 10 bases fit TRBD2. This CDR3 contains 14 residues. Germline values: CDR1 SEHNR, CDR2 FQNEAQ (reference sequence). After removal of 10 bases from V and 4 bases from J, the junction contained 7 bases not matched to a gene. For the CDR3, the DNA is TGTGCCACCGGGACTAGCGAGACATACAATGAGCAGTTCTTC. Translation: CATGTSETYNEQFF.

This chain links TRBV3-1 with TRBJ1-6; D might be TRBD1 (6 bases). CDR1 and CDR2 (germline): LGHDT, YNNKEL (reference sequence). V was trimmed by 4 bases and J by 9 bases, leaving 16 bases between them. CDR3 length: 15 amino acids. CDR3 in amino acids: CASSPTGTRVSPLHF. The CDR3 nucleotides are TGTGCCAGCAGCCCGACCGGGACAAGGGTTTCACCCCTCCACTTT.

This clonotype has a handful of counts. The V and J genes are TRBV12-3 or TRBV12-4 and TRBJ2-2, with TRBD2 matching over 7 bases. CDR3 length: 19 amino acids. J was trimmed by 0 bases and V by 4 bases; bases with no gene match: 14. The CDR3, as DNA: TGTGCCAGCAGTTCCCCCCGGGACTACCTGTTCGCGAACACCGGGGAGCTGTTTTTT. Translation gives CASSSPRDYLFANTGELFF.

The J gene is TRBJ2-4, the V gene TRBV5-6; TRBD1 is a possible D gene (6 bases). This CDR3 contains 13 residues. The V gene's germline CDR1 is SGHDT and CDR2 YYEEEE. The V end was cut by 6 bases, the J end by 5 bases, with 12 bases between. CDR3 sequence reads: CASNWAGENIQYF. DNA of the CDR3: TGTGCCAGCAACTGGGCAGGGGAAAACATTCAGTACTTC. The whole variable domain, remainder taken from reference TRBV5-6 and TRBJ2-4, is DAGVTQSPTHLIKTRGQQVTLRCSPKSGHDTVSWYQQALGQGPQFIFQYYEEEERQRGNFPDRFSGHQFPNYSSELNVNALLLGDSALYLCASNWAGENIQYFGAGTRLSVL.

The chain is built from TRBV10-3 and TRBJ2-5, with TRBD1 identical over 10 bases. The germline V gene encodes CDR1 ENHRY and CDR2 SYGVKD. The CDR3 totals 17 residues. With V trimmed by 2 bases and J by 0 bases, 6 bases remained unmatched. DNA for the CDR3: TGTGCCATCAGTGAGGGACAGGGGGGGCTGAACCAAGAGACCCAGTACTTC. Translating gives CAISEGQGGLNQETQYF.

There are a few counts of this clonotype. This sequence joins TRBV7-8 and TRBJ2-7; 10 nucleotides match TRBD2. This CDR3 region has 16 residues. Per germline, CDR1 SGHVS and CDR2 FQNEAQ. Trimming cost V 0 bases and J 4 bases; bases outside gene matches: 6. Written as DNA, the CDR3 is TGTGCCAGCAGCTTAGCCCAACTAGCGGGGACATACGAGCAGTACTTC. Translation: CASSLAQLAGTYEQYF.

The V and J genes are TRBV20-1 and TRBJ2-7, with 10 bases lining up with TRBD2. The J call could be wrong; TRBJ2-1 is a better fit for the DNA end. Germline V gives CDR1 DFQATT, CDR2 SNEGSKA (reference sequence). The CDR3 extends over 14 amino acids. The CDR3 DNA reads as TGCAGTGCTAGATCTAGCGGGAGTTTTAATGAGCAGTTCTTC. Encoded protein: CSARSSGSFNEQFF.

V gene TRBV6-2 or TRBV6-3 combines with J gene TRBJ1-2; tentatively, D is TRBD1 (5 bases). CDR1 is MNHEY and CDR2 is SVGEGT in the germline V gene. This CDR3 spans 13 amino acids. V was clipped by 6 bases and J by 3 bases, with 11 bases between them. The CDR3 DNA reads TGTGCCAGCAGGCCCGACAGCGACTATGGCTACACCTTC. This encodes CASRPDSDYGYTF.

This clonotype has just a few counts. The gene calls are TRBV7-2 and TRBJ2-7; 7 nucleotides align to TRBD2. Germline V CDR1 and CDR2: SGHTA, FQGNSA. The V and J ends lost 2 bases and 3 bases, in that order; junction bases with no gene match: 1. CDR3 length equals 13 residues. CDR3 in amino acids: CASSLSSGYEQYF. Here the CDR3 DNA reads TGTGCCAGCAGCTTATCTAGCGGCTACGAGCAGTACTTC.

The rearrangement joins TRBV7-2 to TRBJ2-1; TRBD2 matches 7 bases. This CDR3 spans 17 amino acids. The trim removed 1 base at V and 7 bases at J, leaving 13 bases unmatched. Germline values: CDR1 SGHTA, CDR2 FQGNSA. The chain's CDR3 is CASSLVGALAVPNEQFF. The CDR3 nucleotides read TGTGCCAGCAGCTTAGTCGGGGCCCTAGCGGTGCCGAATGAGCAGTTCTTC. Supplemented by reference TRBV7-2 and TRBJ2-1, the full variable domain reads GAGVSQSPSNKVTEKGKDVELRCDPISGHTALYWYRQSLGQGLEFLIYFQGNSAPDKSGLPSDRFSAERTGGSVSTLTIQRTQQEDSAVYLCASSLVGALAVPNEQFFGPGTRLTVL.

This clonotype appeared a few times. The V gene is TRBV3-1, the J gene TRBJ2-7; perhaps D is TRBD1 or TRBD2 (6 bases each). Trimming took 4 bases from V and 0 from J, leaving 10 bases between them. The CDR3 has 14 residues. CDR1 is LGHDT, CDR2 YNNKEL, per germline (reference sequence). Here the CDR3 DNA reads TGTGCCAGCAGCCGAGGAGGGGGCTCCTACGAGCAGTACTTC. It specifies CASSRGGGSYEQYF.

CDR3 protein: CSASTGGVLSNEQFF. In nucleotides, the CDR3 is TGCAGTGCCAGTACTGGGGGGGTCTTATCCAATGAGCAGTTCTTC. The genes are TRBV20-1 and TRBJ2-5; 7 bases are shared with TRBD2. The DNA end is more similar to TRBJ2-1, so the J call may be wrong. The CDR3 is 15 amino acids. Germline CDR1 reads DFQATT; CDR2 reads SNEGSKA (reference sequence).

The genes are TRBV29-1 and TRBJ1-1; no reliable D call. Trimming pared 2 bases from V and 5 bases from J, leaving 12 bases between. The CDR3 totals 13 residues. CDR1 and CDR2 from the germline V gene are SQVTM and ANQGSEA. CDR3 region: CSVELQLRTEAFF. The CDR3 DNA follows: TGCAGCGTTGAACTCCAGTTAAGAACTGAAGCTTTCTTT.

This clonotype was detected ten times or more. V gene TRBV28 combines with J gene TRBJ2-5; D might be TRBD1 (5 bases). This CDR3 contains 15 residues. The germline V gene has CDR1 MDHEN and CDR2 SYDVKM. Trimming left V 6 bases short and J 1 base short, with 15 bases between. The CDR3 reads CASRLEAGFQETQYF. CDR3 bases: TGTGCCAGCAGATTAGAGGCAGGGTTCCAAGAGACCCAGTACTTC.

The chain carries TRBV4-2 and TRBJ1-1; tentative D call: TRBD1 (5 bases). The CDR3 is 15 amino acids. Germline V gene lookup returns CDR1 LGHNA and CDR2 YNFKEQ. V lost 3 bases and J lost 4, with 15 bases in between. CDR3 sequence reads: CASSQPRGAGTEAFF. The CDR3 DNA reads TGTGCCAGCAGCCAGCCTAGAGGGGCAGGCACTGAAGCTTTCTTT.

This clonotype was counted between two and nine times. The chain is built from TRBV29-1 and TRBJ2-5, with D perhaps TRBD2 (5 bases). The J call may be incorrect, as the DNA end agrees better with TRBJ2-7. The CDR3 has 15 amino acids. Per germline, CDR1 SQVTM and CDR2 ANQGSEA. The CDR3 is CSVVFAGRPIYEQYF. The CDR3 DNA reads as TGCAGCGTTGTGTTCGCGGGCAGACCCATCTACGAGCAGTACTTC.